This passage covers 22 T cell receptor beta chains from one sample sequenced in a study of cytomegalovirus exposure and HLA in healthy donors. PCR used 60 Vbeta primers and 13 Jbeta primers. Method: immunoSEQ multiplex PCR; TCRdb's copy keeps in-frame clones and lacks some. The sample includes 87,000 or so clones, roughly 71% of them seen just once. Specimen: PBMCs. All receptors derive from a woman aged 40 to 55 in good health and CMV-seronegative.

This sequence joins TRBV27 and TRBJ1-1, with TRBD1 matching over 11 bases. The CDR3 sequence is 16 residues long. V trimming: 5 bases; J trimming: 4 bases; junction bases outside the gene matches: 9. The germline gives CDR1 MNHEY, CDR2 SMNVEV (reference sequence). The CDR3 is CASSVGTGGGGTEAFF. CDR3 nucleotides: TGTGCCAGCAGTGTGGGGACAGGGGGTGGCGGCACTGAAGCTTTCTTT.

V usage is TRBV5-1 and J usage is TRBJ2-3; 8 bases fit TRBD2. J lost 5 bases, V lost 3 bases, and 5 bases had no gene match. This CDR3 is built from 14 residues. The V gene's germline CDR1 is SGHRS and CDR2 YFSETQ. The CDR3 protein is CASSSTAGGDTQYF. The DNA of the CDR3 is TGCGCCAGCAGCTCCACCGCGGGGGGAGATACGCAGTATTTT.

In its sample, this clone was seen a few times. This chain joins TRBV5-4 and TRBJ2-1, with TRBD1 matching over 9 bases. Germline CDR1 is SGHNT and CDR2 is YYREEE (reference sequence). The CDR3 covers 16 residues. Trimming took 1 base from V and 6 from J; bases not matched to a gene: 8. The DNA for the CDR3 is TGTGCCAGCAGCTTGTTATTAGGGACAGGGACCAATGAGCAGTTCTTC. This encodes CASSLLLGTGTNEQFF.

The gene calls are TRBV5-1 and TRBJ2-4, with 9 bases that match TRBD1. V shed 0 bases, J shed 2 bases, and the junction held 3 bases outside the gene matches. Germline V gene lookup returns CDR1 SGHRS and CDR2 YFSETQ. CDR3 size: 16 residues. Written as DNA, the CDR3 is TGCGCCAGCAGCTTGGGGACAGGGGTAACCAAAAACATTCAGTACTTC. Its translation: CASSLGTGVTKNIQYF.

V and J are TRBV2 and TRBJ1-1; possible D gene TRBD1, 5 bases. Trimming pared 0 bases from V and 4 bases from J, leaving 9 bases between. The CDR3 runs to 14 residues. CDR1 is SNHLY, CDR2 FYNNEI, per germline. The CDR3 reads CASSEAPGGTEAFF. CDR3 coding DNA: TGTGCCAGCAGTGAAGCACCGGGGGGCACTGAAGCTTTCTTT.

This sequence joins TRBV6-5 and TRBJ2-3; 8 positions agree with TRBD1. Losses at the gene ends were 6 bases for V and 4 bases for J; bases not matched to a gene: 3. Germline V gene lookup returns CDR1 MNHEY and CDR2 SVGAGI. There are 13 residues in the CDR3. DNA for the CDR3: TGTGCCAGCAGCCTACAGGGGGCAGATACGCAGTATTTT. Translating gives CASSLQGADTQYF.

The rearrangement links TRBV7-9 to TRBJ1-4; weak D call: TRBD1 (5 bases). The length of the CDR3 is 15 residues. Germline lookup yields CDR1 SEHNR and CDR2 FQNEAQ (reference sequence). Between the trimmed V and J ends, which lost 0 bases and 5 bases, there was a span of 10 bases. Written as DNA, the CDR3 is TGTGCCAGCAGCTTAGCCCGGGGGGGGAATGAAAAACTGTTTTTT. Protein product: CASSLARGGNEKLFF. Drawing the rest from reference TRBV7-9 and TRBJ1-4, the complete variable domain is DTGVSQNPRHKITKRGQNVTFRCDPISEHNRLYWYRQTLGQGPEFLTYFQNEAQLEKSRLLSDRFSAERPKGSFSTLEIQRTEQGDSAMYLCASSLARGGNEKLFFGSGTQLSVL.

The rearrangement links TRBV6-5 to TRBJ1-6, with 10 bases matching TRBD1. Trimming cost V 0 bases and J 7 bases; bases outside gene matches: 0. The CDR3 loop spans 15 amino acids. CDR1 MNHEY and CDR2 SVGAGI come from the germline V gene. This chain's CDR3 is CASSYSGQGNSPLHF. CDR3 DNA: TGTGCCAGCAGTTACTCGGGACAGGGGAATTCACCCCTCCACTTT.

The CDR3 nucleotides read TGTGCCAGCAGTCCCCAGGGTGGTAATTCACCCCTCCACTTT. This sequence encodes CASSPQGGNSPLHF. The chain carries TRBV6-5 and TRBJ1-6; possible D gene TRBD1, 5 bases. Trimming removed 5 bases at V and 6 bases at J, with 11 bases between. Per the germline V gene, CDR1 is MNHEY and CDR2 is SVGAGI. This CDR3 has 14 amino acids.

This sequence joins TRBV19 and TRBJ2-7; D may be TRBD1 (6 bases). The CDR3 runs 14 residues. CDR1 is LNHDA, CDR2 SQIVND, per germline (reference sequence). V shed 5 bases and J shed 3 bases, with 14 bases lying between them. The CDR3 DNA is TGTGCCAGTAGTTCTACAAAGGGGGTCTACGAGCAGTACTTC. The encoded protein is CASSSTKGVYEQYF.

This sequence joins TRBV6-5 and TRBJ2-3; no firm D call. Deletions cut 6 bases from V and 0 bases from J, with 7 bases between. In germline, CDR1 is MNHEY, CDR2 SVGAGI. This CDR3 is built from 13 residues. In nucleotides, the CDR3 is TGTGCCAGCAGGGCGGCTAGCACAGATACGCAGTATTTT. Encoded protein: CASRAASTDTQYF.

The gene calls are TRBV29-1 and TRBJ2-7, with TRBD2 as a possible D gene (5 bases). The V gene's germline CDR1 is SQVTM and CDR2 ANQGSEA. V was clipped by 2 bases and J by 2 bases, with 16 bases between them. The CDR3 sequence is 15 residues long. In DNA, the CDR3 is TGCAGCGTTGAAATTCGGGGAAAATTCCCCTACGAGCAGTACTTC. This encodes CSVEIRGKFPYEQYF.

The CDR3 loop is CASSLAREFSPLHF. CDR3 DNA: TGTGCCAGCAGCTTAGCACGGGAGTTTTCACCCCTCCACTTT. V gene TRBV7-9 combines with J gene TRBJ1-6; D not resolved. This CDR3 has 14 amino acids. Trimming removed 0 bases at V and 9 bases at J, with 9 bases between. CDR1 and CDR2 from the germline V gene are SEHNR and FQNEAQ (reference sequence).

V usage is TRBV19 and J usage is TRBJ2-7; TRBD1 matches 9 bases. The ends lost 4 bases at V and 4 bases at J; junction bases unmatched: 8. CDR1 and CDR2 from the germline V gene are LNHDA and SQIVND (reference sequence). This CDR3 has 15 amino acids. The CDR3 DNA is TGTGCCAGTAGTACCACACAGGGGGCGGGATACGAGCAGTACTTC. It is translated as CASSTTQGAGYEQYF.

The rearrangement joins TRBV7-2 to TRBJ2-3; TRBD2 matches 10 bases. The germline CDR1 and CDR2 sequences are SGHTA and FQGNSA. This CDR3 is built from 15 residues. The V and J ends lost 1 base and 9 bases, in that order; junction bases with no gene match: 7. This chain's CDR3 is CASSLDPSGGGTQYF. CDR3 in DNA: TGTGCCAGCAGCTTAGACCCTAGCGGGGGAGGAACGCAGTATTTT.

V usage is TRBV10-1 and J usage is TRBJ1-4, with a possible D match to TRBD1 (5 bases). This CDR3 has 15 residues. V shed 7 bases and J shed 1 base, with 13 bases lying between them. Germline V gene sequence: CDR1 WNHNN, CDR2 SYGVQD (reference sequence). The CDR3 spells CASIWPGLTNEKLFF. The CDR3 nucleotides are TGCGCCAGCATCTGGCCGGGACTAACTAATGAAAAACTGTTTTTT.

This clone turned up a few times. V gene TRBV9 combines with J gene TRBJ2-5, with unresolved D. The CDR3 length is 14 residues. CDR1 and CDR2 from the germline V gene are SGDLS and YYNGEE. Trimming took off 0 bases at V and 2 bases at J, with 8 bases between the two ends. CDR3 in DNA: TGTGCCAGCAGCGTAGCGAGAACGCAAGAGACCCAGTACTTC. Translating it yields CASSVARTQETQYF.

The V gene is TRBV7-6, the J gene TRBJ1-5, with D hard to call. The CDR3 loop spans 12 amino acids. CDR1 is SGHVS, CDR2 FNYEAQ, per germline. V was pared by 3 bases and J by 11 bases, with 11 bases between. The CDR3 loop reads CASSLLDGTQHF. CDR3 DNA sequence: TGTGCCAGCAGCTTGTTGGACGGGACCCAGCATTTT. Full variable domain (rest looked up from reference TRBV7-6 and TRBJ1-5): GAGVSQSPRYKVTKRGQDVALRCDPISGHVSLYWYRQALGQGPEFLTYFNYEAQQDKSGLPNDRFSAERPEGSISTLTIQRTEQRDSAMYRCASSLLDGTQHFGDGTRLSIL.

This clone has a handful of counts. The V call is TRBV13, the J call TRBJ2-1, with 10 nucleotides matching TRBD2. Germline lookup yields CDR1 PRHDT and CDR2 FYEKMQ (reference sequence). Trimming removed 2 bases from V and 5 bases from J; junction bases left unmatched: 6. This CDR3 has 16 residues. The CDR3 sequence: CASSLSGLADHNEQFF. CDR3 nucleotide sequence: TGTGCCAGCAGCTTAAGCGGACTAGCGGACCACAATGAGCAGTTCTTC.

The V call is TRBV6-1, the J call TRBJ1-1, with no clear D. This CDR3 is built from 14 residues. V was trimmed by 6 bases and J by 4 bases, leaving 15 bases between them. Germline V gene data show CDR1 as MNHNS and CDR2 as SASEGT. The CDR3 here is CASSLLRDSTEAFF. The CDR3 DNA is TGTGCCAGCAGCTTACTTCGGGATTCCACTGAAGCTTTCTTT.

The chain is built from TRBV4-2 and TRBJ1-1; D is possibly TRBD1 (5 bases). Germline V lookup: CDR1 LGHNA, CDR2 YNFKEQ. V was cut by 0 bases and J by 5 bases, with 19 bases left in between. This CDR3 has 17 residues. The CDR3 protein is CASSQEGGRPGGTEAFF. DNA for the CDR3: TGTGCCAGCAGCCAAGAAGGCGGCAGGCCCGGGGGTACTGAAGCTTTCTTT.

V and J are TRBV6-6 and TRBJ1-1, with D hard to call. The CDR3 contains 14 residues. Trimming left V 2 bases short and J 4 bases short, with 11 bases between. CDR1 is MNHNY, CDR2 SVGAGI, per germline (reference sequence). The CDR3 bases are TGTGCCAGCAGTTACGAGGGTCGGAGCACTGAAGCTTTCTTT. Its translation: CASSYEGRSTEAFF.